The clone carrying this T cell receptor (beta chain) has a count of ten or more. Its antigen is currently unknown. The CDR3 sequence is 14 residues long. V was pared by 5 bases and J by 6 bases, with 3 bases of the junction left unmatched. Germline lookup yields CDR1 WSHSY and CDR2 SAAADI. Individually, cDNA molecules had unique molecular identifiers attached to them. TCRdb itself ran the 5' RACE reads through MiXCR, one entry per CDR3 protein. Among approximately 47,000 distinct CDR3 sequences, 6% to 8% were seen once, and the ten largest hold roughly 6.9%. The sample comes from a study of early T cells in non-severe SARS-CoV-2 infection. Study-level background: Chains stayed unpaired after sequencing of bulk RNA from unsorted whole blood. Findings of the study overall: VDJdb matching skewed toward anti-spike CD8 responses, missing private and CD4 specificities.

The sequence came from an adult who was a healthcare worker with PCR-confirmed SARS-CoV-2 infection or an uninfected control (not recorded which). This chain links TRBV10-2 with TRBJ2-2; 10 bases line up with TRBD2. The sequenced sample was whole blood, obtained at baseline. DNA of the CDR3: TGCGCCAGCAGTCCAAGCGGGAGGGCCGGGGAGCTGTTTTTT. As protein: CASSPSGRAGELFF.